Listed below are T cell receptor beta chains from one sample, sequenced in a study of cytomegalovirus exposure and HLA in healthy donors. Libraries were prepared by immunoSEQ multiplex PCR; TCRdb keeps only in-frame clonotypes and omits some of them. Among about 110,000 clones listed, roughly 88% were seen once. The specimen sequenced was PBMCs. The receptors shown here come from a young woman in good health and CMV-seronegative. CDR3s include the opening cysteine and the closing phenylalanine or tryptophan. Each record gives: D gene, clone size, V gene, J gene, CDR3 protein, CDR3 DNA. The D gene is left open where the match is weak. Clone size is given for some rows only: seen once, a few or many times, or a class if the clone is expanded.

TRBD2	NA	TRBV29-1	TRBJ2-1	CSVEGLAGGTGNEQFF	TGCAGCGTTGAGGGGCTAGCGGGGGGGACAGGAAATGAGCAGTTCTTC
TRBD1	NA	TRBV11-2	TRBJ1-2	CASSPRDRVLGGYTF	TGTGCCAGCAGCCCCCGGGACAGGGTATTAGGTGGCTACACCTTC
NA	NA	TRBV6-5	TRBJ1-1	CASSQALTNTEAFF	TGTGCCAGCAGTCAAGCCCTTACGAACACTGAAGCTTTCTTT
TRBD2	NA	TRBV6-1	TRBJ2-7	CAGRGGAYEQYF	TGTGCCGGGCGGGGGGGCGCGTACGAGCAGTACTTC
NA	NA	TRBV5-5	TRBJ1-2	CASSTLRDDYGYTF	TGTGCCAGCAGCACGCTTAGAGATGACTATGGCTACACCTTC
TRBD1	NA	TRBV13	TRBJ2-2	CASSLVDRANTGELFF	TGTGCCAGCAGCTTGGTAGACAGGGCGAACACCGGGGAGCTGTTTTTT
NA	NA	TRBV7-9	TRBJ1-4	CASSLSRGNEKLFF	TGTGCCAGCAGCTTGAGCCGGGGTAATGAAAAACTGTTTTTT
NA	NA	TRBV27	TRBJ2-1	CASSPNRGGYNEQFF	TGTGCCAGCAGTCCGAACAGGGGAGGCTACAATGAGCAGTTCTTC
TRBD1	NA	TRBV28	TRBJ1-1	CASSRDRGKNTEAFF	TGTGCCAGCAGTCGGGACAGGGGCAAGAACACTGAAGCTTTCTTT
NA	NA	TRBV21-1	TRBJ1-1	CASSTILRDRGFTEAFF	TGTGCCAGCAGCACAATTCTCCGGGACAGGGGGTTCACTGAAGCTTTCTTT
TRBD1	NA	TRBV6-4	TRBJ2-3	CASSERQGPTDTQYF	TGTGCCAGCAGTGAGCGACAGGGACCCACAGATACGCAGTATTTT
TRBD2	once	TRBV5-1	TRBJ2-1	CASSLYGTSGGQSYNEQFF	TGCGCCAGCAGCTTGTATGGGACTAGCGGGGGGCAATCGTACAATGAGCAGTTCTTC
NA	NA	TRBV28	TRBJ2-4	CASSPREVKNIQYF	TGTGCCAGCAGTCCCAGGGAGGTCAAAAACATTCAGTACTTC
TRBD2	NA	TRBV9	TRBJ2-7	CASSPREGISSYEQYF	TGTGCCAGCAGCCCGAGGGAGGGGATTAGCTCCTACGAGCAGTACTTC
NA	NA	TRBV2	TRBJ1-2	CASSELAHYGYTF	TGTGCCAGCAGTGAATTGGCACACTATGGCTACACCTTC
TRBD2	NA	TRBV7-6	TRBJ2-1	CASSLAGTSGGRNEQFF	TGTGCCAGCAGCTTAGCAGGGACTAGCGGGGGGCGGAATGAGCAGTTCTTC
NA	NA	TRBV6-5	TRBJ1-1	CASSYSLGLNTEAFF	TGTGCCAGCAGTTACTCGTTGGGGCTGAACACTGAAGCTTTCTTT
NA	NA	TRBV18	TRBJ2-1	CASSPQTGRNEQFF	TGTGCCAGCTCACCACAAACAGGGCGGAATGAGCAGTTCTTC
TRBD1	NA	TRBV30	TRBJ2-2	CAWTATGTGELFF	TGTGCCTGGACCGCGACAGGGACCGGGGAGCTGTTTTTT
TRBD1	NA	TRBV6-1	TRBJ2-1	CATSTGNNEQFF	TGTGCCACCTCGACAGGGAACAATGAGCAGTTCTTC
NA	once	TRBV10-2	TRBJ2-1	CASSDFRSPYNEQFF	TGCGCCAGCAGTGATTTCAGATCCCCCTACAATGAGCAGTTCTTC
NA	NA	TRBV27	TRBJ2-3	CASSAGQSSTDTQYF	TGTGCCAGCAGTGCAGGACAGAGTAGCACAGATACGCAGTATTTT
NA	NA	TRBV7-9	TRBJ2-5	CASSWMQGTQETQYF	TGTGCCAGCAGCTGGATGCAGGGGACCCAAGAGACCCAGTACTTC
TRBD2	NA	TRBV9	TRBJ2-1	CASSVGGRGGGNEQFF	TGTGCCAGCAGCGTCGGAGGGCGGGGGGGAGGAAATGAGCAGTTCTTC
NA	NA	TRBV4-1	TRBJ1-6	CASSQVPPQGGDSPLHF	TGCGCCAGCAGCCAAGTGCCCCCGCAGGGCGGAGATTCACCCCTCCACTTT
TRBD2	NA	TRBV30	TRBJ2-3	CAWSKTRTSGGTDTQYF	TGTGCCTGGAGCAAGACCAGGACTAGCGGGGGCACAGATACGCAGTATTTT
NA	once	TRBV19	TRBJ1-1	CASSVDTSGNTEAFF	TGTGCCAGTAGTGTGGATACGTCGGGGAACACTGAAGCTTTCTTT
NA	NA	TRBV9	TRBJ1-3	CASSEDGGGNTIYF	TGTGCCAGCAGCGAGGATGGAGGTGGAAACACCATATATTTT